These 18 T cell receptor beta chains were sequenced from one sample in a study of beta chain features in type 1 diabetes. For these receptors, no antigen is known. Reverse transcribing all isolated RNA meant expressed TCRB transcripts were sequenced. Sequencing used immunoSEQ multiplex PCR; TCRdb keeps in-frame clones, though not all of them. The sample has around 240,000 clones, more than 15% seen once; the top ten hold approximately 0.087%. Study observations and caveats: There was a moderate but significant shortening of TCRB CDR3s in all four CD4+ subsets of Type 1 diabetes patients.

The sample taken for sequencing was naive CD4+ T cells from blood. Receptor source: a man aged 25 to 40 with type 1 diabetes.

The chain links TRBV28 to TRBJ1-2; the D is unclear. CDR3 length equals 12 residues. Germline CDR1 MDHEN, CDR2 SYDVKM. V was cut by 3 bases and J by 4 bases, with 6 bases left in between. The CDR3 is CASSFMAYGYTF. CDR3 bases: TGTGCCAGCAGTTTTATGGCCTATGGCTACACCTTC.

This clone appeared a few times. The rearrangement links TRBV9 to TRBJ2-5, with 9 bases lining up with TRBD2. Germline loops: CDR1 SGDLS, CDR2 YYNGEE. After removal of 2 bases from V and 4 bases from J, the junction contained 3 bases not matched to a gene. The CDR3 is 14 residues long. The CDR3 protein is CASSVSGRIETQYF. The CDR3 coding sequence is TGTGCCAGCAGCGTTAGCGGGAGAATAGAGACCCAGTACTTC.

The gene calls are TRBV30 and TRBJ2-2; 8 nucleotides line up with TRBD1. The germline V gene encodes CDR1 GTSNPN and CDR2 SVGIG (reference sequence). The V gene end was trimmed by 3 bases and the J gene end by 6 bases; junction bases not matched to a gene: 3. The CDR3 contains 13 residues. The CDR3 nucleotides read TGTGCCTGGAGCGACAGGGGACCCGGGGAGCTGTTTTTT. The encoded protein is CAWSDRGPGELFF.

The chain uses TRBV11-1 and TRBJ2-7, with 9 positions matching TRBD1. The junction had 11 bases not matched to a gene; V was cut back by 5 bases and J by 6 bases. Germline-derived CDR1 and CDR2 are SGHAT and FQDESV (reference sequence). This CDR3 is built from 15 residues. The CDR3 DNA sequence: TGTGCCAGCAGCCGCCGGGACAGGGACCCTATCGAGCAGTACTTC. It encodes CASSRRDRDPIEQYF.

This clone was counted only a few times. The rearrangement uses TRBV30 and TRBJ1-5; no clear D gene. The V end lost 1 base, the J end lost 7 bases, and 17 bases lay between the germline ends. The CDR3 length is 15 residues. Germline-derived CDR1 and CDR2 are GTSNPN and SVGIG (reference sequence). CDR3 loop: CAWSAHEGAEQPQHF. In DNA form, the CDR3 reads TGTGCCTGGAGTGCCCATGAGGGAGCGGAACAGCCCCAGCATTTT. Using reference TRBV30 and TRBJ1-5 for the parts outside the CDR3, the full variable domain is SQTIHQWPATLVQPVGSPLSLECTVEGTSNPNLYWYRQAAGRGLQLLFYSVGIGQISSEVPQNLSASRPQDRQFILSSKKLLLSDSGFYLCAWSAHEGAEQPQHFGDGTRLSIL.

This clone came up a few times. J is TRBJ2-7 and V is TRBV7-9, with D perhaps TRBD1 or TRBD2 (5 bases each). This CDR3 is 12 amino acids long. Germline V gene lookup returns CDR1 SEHNR and CDR2 FQNEAQ (reference sequence). Trimming pared 6 bases from V and 5 bases from J, leaving 11 bases between. The CDR3: CASSLVGDEQYF. The CDR3 nucleotides are TGTGCCAGCAGTTTGGTGGGGGACGAGCAGTACTTC. The variable domain in full, completed from reference TRBV7-9 and TRBJ2-7, reads DTGVSQNPRHKITKRGQNVTFRCDPISEHNRLYWYRQTLGQGPEFLTYFQNEAQLEKSRLLSDRFSAERPKGSFSTLEIQRTEQGDSAMYLCASSLVGDEQYFGPGTRLTVT.

V and J are TRBV28 and TRBJ1-2, with TRBD1 matching over 8 bases. Germline-derived CDR1 and CDR2 are MDHEN and SYDVKM. Trimming removed 2 bases from V and 6 bases from J; junction bases left unmatched: 5. The CDR3 extends over 14 amino acids. The CDR3 loop reads CASSLGQGEDGYTF. In DNA, the CDR3 is TGTGCCAGCAGTTTAGGACAGGGCGAAGATGGCTACACCTTC.

V usage is TRBV10-3 and J usage is TRBJ1-1; D is uncertain. The CDR3 runs to 13 residues. CDR1 and CDR2 (germline): ENHRY, SYGVKD. V was clipped by 0 bases and J by 4 bases, with 6 bases between them. CDR3 nucleotide sequence: TGTGCCATCAGTGAGTCGCCGGGCACTGAAGCTTTCTTT. Translated: CAISESPGTEAFF.

This clone was found a few times. The rearrangement joins TRBV28 to TRBJ2-7; 8 positions match TRBD2. Germline V gene lookup returns CDR1 MDHEN and CDR2 SYDVKM. The CDR3 consists of 15 residues. The ends lost 5 bases at V and 0 bases at J; junction bases unmatched: 6. CDR3 nucleotides: TGTGCCAGCAGTAGAAGCGGGAGCAACTCCTACGAGCAGTACTTC. The encoded protein is CASSRSGSNSYEQYF.

V is TRBV15 and J is TRBJ2-1, with D unresolved. The V gene lost 1 base and the J gene lost 5 bases, with 6 bases spanning the gap. Germline V lookup: CDR1 LNHNV, CDR2 YYDKDF (reference sequence). This CDR3 contains 13 residues. In nucleotides, the CDR3 is TGTGCCACCAGCAGAGGGTTTGACAATGAGCAGTTCTTC. Its translation: CATSRGFDNEQFF. The variable domain in full, with the rest retrieved from reference TRBV15 and TRBJ2-1, is DAMVIQNPRYQVTQFGKPVTLSCSQTLNHNVMYWYQQKSSQAPKLLFHYYDKDFNNEADTPDNFQSRRPNTSFCFLDIRSPGLGDTAMYLCATSRGFDNEQFFGPGTRLTVL.

The chain is built from TRBV30 and TRBJ2-1; D gene unclear. V gave up 0 bases and J gave up 5 bases, with 5 bases separating them. Germline loops: CDR1 GTSNPN, CDR2 SVGIG (reference sequence). The CDR3 sequence is 12 residues long. CDR3 residues: CAWSVQNNEQFF. CDR3 bases: TGTGCCTGGAGTGTACAAAACAATGAGCAGTTCTTC.

The rearrangement uses TRBV20-1 and TRBJ2-1; the D gene is possibly TRBD1 (5 bases). Germline lookup yields CDR1 DFQATT and CDR2 SNEGSKA (reference sequence). Trimming pared 3 bases from V and 5 bases from J, leaving 5 bases between. CDR3 length: 11 residues. CDR3 sequence reads: CSARDNNEQFF. DNA for the CDR3: TGCAGTGCTAGGGACAACAATGAGCAGTTCTTC.

This clone has a handful of counts. The rearrangement links TRBV6-5 to TRBJ2-5; 9 nucleotides match TRBD2. CDR3 size: 13 residues. CDR1 and CDR2 from the germline V gene are MNHEY and SVGAGI. The V and J ends lost 7 bases and 5 bases, in that order; junction bases with no gene match: 5. This CDR3 reads CASTFAGGETQYF. The CDR3 DNA reads TGTGCCAGCACGTTCGCGGGAGGGGAGACCCAGTACTTC.

This clone occurred a few times. The rearrangement uses TRBV21-1 and TRBJ2-3. TRBV21-1 is deemed a pseudogene. The CDR3 contains 12 residues. The CDR3 is CASSEGTDTQYF. CDR3 nucleotide sequence: TGTGCCAGCAGCGAAGGCACAGATACGCAGTATTTT.

V is TRBV7-7 and J is TRBJ2-3; the D is unclear. The V end lost 1 base, the J end lost 2 bases, and 7 bases lay between the germline ends. The CDR3 is 14 amino acids. In germline, CDR1 is SSHAT, CDR2 FNYEAQ (reference sequence). The CDR3 loop reads CASSLVGNTDTQYF. In DNA, the CDR3 is TGTGCCAGCAGCTTAGTAGGGAACACAGATACGCAGTATTTT.

This chain uses TRBV27 with TRBJ1-4; 8 bases line up with TRBD1. Trimming removed 3 bases from V and 8 bases from J; junction bases left unmatched: 5. Germline-derived CDR1 and CDR2 are MNHEY and SMNVEV (reference sequence). CDR3 size: 14 residues. CDR3 DNA: TGTGCCAGCAGTTTGGACAGGGCAGGAGAAAAACTGTTTTTT. Its translation: CASSLDRAGEKLFF.

About this clone: The sample has other DNA sequences that encode this CDR3 too. The chain recombines TRBV9 with TRBJ1-5, with 8 positions matching TRBD1. The V gene's germline CDR1 is SGDLS and CDR2 YYNGEE. The CDR3 extends over 15 amino acids. The V and J ends lost 0 bases and 5 bases, in that order; junction bases with no gene match: 4. CDR3: CASSVAGQGDQPQHF. CDR3 nucleotides: TGTGCCAGCAGCGTAGCCGGACAGGGCGATCAGCCCCAGCATTTT.

This chain joins TRBV28 and TRBJ2-7, with TRBD2 matching over 9 bases. The CDR3 sequence is 14 residues long. Trimming removed 8 bases from V and 7 bases from J; junction bases left unmatched: 12. Germline lookup yields CDR1 MDHEN and CDR2 SYDVKM. The CDR3 DNA sequence: TGTGCCAGCGCGTCGGCGGGAGGGCCGTGGGAGCAGTACTTC. It yields the protein CASASAGGPWEQYF.